This T cell receptor (beta chain) was documented in a study of T cell responses to AZD1222 COVID-19 vaccine. V was shortened by 0 bases and J by 3 bases, with 12 bases between the two germline ends. CDR1 SGHVS and CDR2 FNYEAQ come from the germline V gene. The CDR3 contains 16 residues. Regarding the study as a whole: Recipients of AZD1222 seropositive at baseline numbered only 5 or 6. Donors skewed white British and female; clonal diversity was possibly underestimated.

Timing groups of about 4 and about 12 weeks for second doses were pooled. Some clones are missing from TCRdb's copy, which holds only in-frame ones; the method was immunoSEQ multiplex PCR. Among under 150,000 clones listed, just over 90% were seen once. Comment on this clone: The antigen remains unidentified.

The origin of this receptor is an adult who received the AZD1222 COVID-19 vaccine. The rearrangement uses TRBV7-6 and TRBJ2-1; D perhaps matches TRBD1 (6 bases). The specimen was peripheral blood, collected 28 days after the second AZD1222 dose. The CDR3 DNA follows: TGTGCCAGCAGCTTAGCGCGCAGGGGCAACTACAATGAGCAGTTCTTC. Amino acids: CASSLARRGNYNEQFF.